One sample yielded the 18 T cell receptor beta chains listed below, sequenced in a study of brain T cells in children with intractable seizures. Here immunoSEQ multiplex PCR was the method, and the copy in TCRdb shows in-frame clones only, minus some. The sample yields about 41,000 clones, about 93% seen once. The sequencing used peripheral blood, collected at surgery. The receptor source for this set is a girl aged 2 to 10 with tuberous sclerosis and intractable seizures.

The chain joins TRBV25-1 to TRBJ1-5; 12 bases are a match to TRBD1. Germline trimming cut 2 bases from V and 6 bases from J; bases unmatched to any gene: 2. This CDR3 region has 15 residues. Per the germline V gene, CDR1 is MGHDK and CDR2 is SYGVNS. In DNA, the CDR3 is TGTGCCAGCAGTGAAGGGACAGGGGGCTTTCAGCCCCAGCATTTT. This codes for CASSEGTGGFQPQHF. Using reference TRBV25-1 and TRBJ1-5 for the parts outside the CDR3, the full variable domain is EADIYQTPRYLVIGTGKKITLECSQTMGHDKMYWYQQDPGMELHLIHYSYGVNSTEKGDLSSESTVSRIRTEHFPLTLESARPSHTSQYLCASSEGTGGFQPQHFGDGTRLSIL.

The chain recombines TRBV13 with TRBJ2-4; 8 nucleotides line up with TRBD2. The V gene end was trimmed by 1 base and the J gene end by 5 bases; junction bases not matched to a gene: 1. The CDR3 runs to 14 residues. Germline values: CDR1 PRHDT, CDR2 FYEKMQ (reference sequence). The CDR3 is CASSLAGGQNIQYF. CDR3 DNA: TGTGCCAGCAGCTTAGCGGGGGGGCAAAACATTCAGTACTTC.

J is TRBJ2-5 and V is TRBV4-1; 11 bases fit TRBD2. Germline V lookup: CDR1 MGHRA, CDR2 YSYEKL. Losses at the gene ends were 1 base for V and 5 bases for J; bases not matched to a gene: 9. The CDR3 contains 17 residues. CDR3 protein: CASSQGPSGGPWETQYF. The CDR3 coding sequence is TGCGCCAGCAGCCAAGGACCTAGCGGGGGGCCGTGGGAGACCCAGTACTTC.

The rearrangement links TRBV6-5 to TRBJ1-6, with TRBD1 matching 9 bases. V gave up 8 bases and J gave up 8 bases; unmatched junction bases: 7. The germline gives CDR1 MNHEY, CDR2 SVGAGI. The CDR3 extends over 14 amino acids. DNA for the CDR3: TGTGCCAGCTCAGCGGGACAGGGCTATTCACCCCTCCACTTT. Translation gives CASSAGQGYSPLHF.

The chain couples TRBV7-9 to TRBJ1-2, with D maybe TRBD1 (6 bases). V was clipped by 1 base and J by 5 bases, with 11 bases between them. CDR1 SEHNR and CDR2 FQNEAQ come from the germline V gene (reference sequence). The CDR3 runs to 14 residues. As DNA, the CDR3 is TGTGCCAGCAGCTTAGAGGTACAGGGATATGGCTACACCTTC. Its protein is CASSLEVQGYGYTF.

The chain recombines TRBV6-5 with TRBJ1-2, with 7 bases aligning to TRBD1. The CDR3 sequence is 14 residues long. CDR1 MNHEY and CDR2 SVGAGI come from the germline V gene. V trimming: 6 bases; J trimming: 7 bases; junction bases outside the gene matches: 11. The CDR3 region is CASSVSAGGFGYTF. In DNA, the CDR3 is TGTGCCAGCAGCGTCTCAGCAGGGGGTTTTGGCTACACCTTC.

The V gene is TRBV7-3, the J gene TRBJ1-1; D possibly corresponds to TRBD1 (5 bases). The length of the CDR3 is 14 residues. V was cut by 2 bases and J by 1 base, with 8 bases left in between. In germline, CDR1 is SGHTA, CDR2 FQGTGA. DNA for the CDR3: TGTGCCAGCAGCTTATCCGGGGGGAACACTGAAGCTTTCTTT. This codes for CASSLSGGNTEAFF.

The CDR3 DNA follows: TGCGCCAGCAGCGGAGTTAACTATGGCTACACCTTC. It codes for CASSGVNYGYTF. The rearrangement uses TRBV5-1 and TRBJ1-2; D remains ambiguous. Germline-derived CDR1 and CDR2 are SGHRS and YFSETQ. This CDR3 has 12 amino acids. Trimming removed 4 bases at V and 1 base at J, with 5 bases between.

The chain has TRBV6-5 and TRBJ2-3; TRBD1 is a possible D gene (5 bases). Trimming left V 0 bases short and J 0 bases short, with 7 bases between. This CDR3 region has 15 residues. Germline V lookup: CDR1 MNHEY, CDR2 SVGAGI. The CDR3 sequence is CASSYSRQSTDTQYF. The CDR3, as DNA: TGTGCCAGCAGTTACTCGAGACAGAGCACAGATACGCAGTATTTT.

This clone was observed a single time. The chain is built from TRBV29-1 and TRBJ2-1, with unresolved D. V lost 6 bases and J lost 0, with 15 bases in between. The CDR3 runs to 15 residues. Germline V gene sequence: CDR1 SQVTM, CDR2 ANQGSEA. The CDR3 loop is CSVVDPTISYNEQFF. CDR3 DNA: TGCAGCGTAGTAGACCCGACAATCTCCTACAATGAGCAGTTCTTC.

V gene TRBV12-3 or TRBV12-4 combines with J gene TRBJ2-1; D is unclear. Deletions cut 3 bases from V and 7 bases from J, with 10 bases between. The CDR3 extends over 13 amino acids. The CDR3 spells CASSFSGVNEQFF. CDR3 coding DNA: TGTGCCAGCAGTTTTAGTGGGGTGAATGAGCAGTTCTTC.

The chain combines TRBV6-5 with TRBJ2-1; D is perhaps TRBD2 (6 bases). Germline CDR1 MNHEY, CDR2 SVGAGI. The CDR3 sequence is 11 residues long. Trimming cost V 9 bases and J 7 bases, with 10 bases left between them. CDR3 DNA sequence: TGTGCCAGTAGGGAGGTAAATGAGCAGTTCTTC. Translation gives CASREVNEQFF.

The chain is built from TRBV2 and TRBJ2-1; 7 bases are a match to TRBD1. Per the germline V gene, CDR1 is SNHLY and CDR2 is FYNNEI. The CDR3 contains 12 residues. Trimming removed 9 bases from V and 6 bases from J; junction bases left unmatched: 5. The CDR3 nucleotides are TGTGCCAGTGACACAGGGGTCAATGAGCAGTTCTTC. Protein sequence: CASDTGVNEQFF. Complete variable domain (other parts from reference TRBV2 and TRBJ2-1): EPEVTQTPSHQVTQMGQEVILRCVPISNHLYFYWYRQILGQKVEFLVSFYNNEISEKSEIFDDQFSVERPDGSNFTLKIRSTKLEDSAMYFCASDTGVNEQFFGPGTRLTVL.

V is TRBV10-2 and J is TRBJ1-3; D is unresolved. This CDR3 comprises 11 residues. The ends were cut back, 8 bases at V and 0 bases at J, with 2 bases in the middle. Germline values: CDR1 WSHSY, CDR2 SAAADI. The CDR3 DNA follows: TGCGCCAGCGGCTCTGGAAACACCATATATTTT. Protein sequence: CASGSGNTIYF.

This clone was seen once. This chain connects TRBV6-1 to TRBJ1-5; 9 nucleotides match TRBD1. CDR3 length: 17 amino acids. Trimming removed 4 bases from V and 3 bases from J; junction bases left unmatched: 10. Per the germline V gene, CDR1 is MNHNS and CDR2 is SASEGT. The CDR3 here is CASSGRTGETYNQPQHF. CDR3 sequence (DNA): TGTGCCAGCAGTGGAAGGACAGGGGAGACTTACAATCAGCCCCAGCATTTT.

The chain uses TRBV4-1 and TRBJ1-2, with D perhaps matching TRBD1 (5 bases). V gave up 0 bases and J gave up 5 bases, with 10 bases separating them. Germline assignment: CDR1 MGHRA and CDR2 YSYEKL. The CDR3 is made up of 14 amino acids. The DNA for the CDR3 is TGCGCCAGCAGCCAAGAGGGGGATTTATATGGCTACACCTTC. This translates into CASSQEGDLYGYTF.

The CDR3 loop reads CASSIGTGQWSNQPQHF. The CDR3 DNA sequence: TGTGCCAGTAGTATAGGGACAGGGCAGTGGAGCAATCAGCCCCAGCATTTT. The V call is TRBV19, the J call TRBJ1-5; 8 bases align to TRBD1. After removal of 1 base from V and 1 base from J, the junction contained 6 bases not matched to a gene. Germline lookup yields CDR1 LNHDA and CDR2 SQIVND (reference sequence). The CDR3 length is 17 residues.

The V call is TRBV7-3, the J call TRBJ2-3; 8 bases align to TRBD2. The V segment lost 3 bases and the J segment 1 base; nucleotides outside the gene matches: 3. From germline, CDR1 is SGHTA and CDR2 FQGTGA. The CDR3 extends over 15 amino acids. CDR3 in DNA: TGTGCCAGCAGCTTTAGCGGGGATCGCACAGATACGCAGTATTTT. It codes for CASSFSGDRTDTQYF. Drawing the rest from reference TRBV7-3 and TRBJ2-3, the complete variable domain is GAGVSQTPSNKVTEKGKYVELRCDPISGHTALYWYRQSLGQGPEFLIYFQGTGAADDSGLPNDRFFAVRPEGSVSTLKIQRTERGDSAVYLCASSFSGDRTDTQYFGPGTRLTVL.